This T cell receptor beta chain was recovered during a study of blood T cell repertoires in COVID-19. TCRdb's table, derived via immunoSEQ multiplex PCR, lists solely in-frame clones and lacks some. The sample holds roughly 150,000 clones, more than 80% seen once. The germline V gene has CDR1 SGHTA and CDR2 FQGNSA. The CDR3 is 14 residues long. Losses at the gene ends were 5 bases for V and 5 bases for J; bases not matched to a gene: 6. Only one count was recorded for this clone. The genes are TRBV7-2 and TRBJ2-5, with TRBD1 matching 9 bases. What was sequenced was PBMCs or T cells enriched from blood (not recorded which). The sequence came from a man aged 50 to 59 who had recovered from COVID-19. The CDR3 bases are TGTGCCAGCAGCCTGGGACAGGGTTCCGAGACCCAGTACTTC. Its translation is CASSLGQGSETQYF. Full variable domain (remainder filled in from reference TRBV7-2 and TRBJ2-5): GAGVSQSPSNKVTEKGKDVELRCDPISGHTALYWYRQSLGQGLEFLIYFQGNSAPDKSGLPSDRFSAERTGGSVSTLTIQRTQQEDSAVYLCASSLGQGSETQYFGPGTRLLVL.